Listed below are T cell receptor beta chains from one sample, sequenced in a study of T cells in Graves' hyperthyroidism and ophthalmopathy. TCRdb independently ran MiXCR on the multiplex PCR reads; one entry per CDR3 protein. The sample lists some 770,000 distinct CDR3 sequences, 16% seen once, with approximately 8.4% in the top ten. Material for sequencing was blood. The receptor set was obtained from a man younger than 35 with Graves' hyperthyroidism. The CDR3 runs from the conserved cysteine through the conserved F or W. A D gene is named only where the DNA matches it firmly. Only part of the rows carry a size: once, few, many, or a class if the clone is expanded.

v_gene	len	j_gene	abundance	d_gene	CDR3aa	CDR3nt
TRBV5-1	15	TRBJ2-7	few	NA	CASSLNPGADYEQYF	TGCGCCAGCAGCTTGAACCCCGGGGCAGACTACGAGCAGTACTTC
TRBV6-5	14	TRBJ2-5	few	TRBD2	CASSYPGLAETQYF	TGTGCCAGCAGTTACCCGGGACTAGCGGAGACCCAGTACTTC
TRBV20-1	11	TRBJ2-2	NA	NA	CSARERGELFF	TGCAGTGCTAGAGAACGCGGGGAGCTGTTTTTT
TRBV3-1	17	TRBJ2-5	many	TRBD2	CASSYRLAGGIQETQYF	TGTGCCAGCAGCTACCGACTAGCGGGAGGGATACAAGAGACCCAGTACTTC
TRBV2	13	TRBJ1-3	NA	NA	CASIKRAGNTIYF	TGTGCCAGCATAAAAAGGGCTGGAAACACCATATATTTT
TRBV20-1	16	TRBJ2-3	few	TRBD2	CSARELAGVGADTQYF	TGCAGTGCTAGAGAACTGGCGGGAGTGGGGGCAGATACGCAGTATTTT
TRBV14	13	TRBJ2-3	many	NA	CASTQGGWSTQYF	TGTGCCAGCACCCAGGGGGGGTGGAGCACGCAGTATTTT
TRBV7-9	15	TRBJ1-5	few	TRBD1	CASSLEGARNQPQHF	TGTGCCAGCAGCTTAGAGGGGGCTCGCAATCAGCCCCAGCATTTT
TRBV30	14	TRBJ2-1	few	TRBD2	CAWSMVAGHFEQFF	TGTGCCTGGAGTATGGTAGCGGGACATTTTGAGCAGTTCTTC
TRBV24-1	16	TRBJ2-5	many	TRBD1	CATSQVPGQGEETQYF	TGTGCCACCAGCCAAGTTCCGGGACAGGGGGAAGAGACCCAGTACTTC
TRBV29-1	13	TRBJ2-3	NA	TRBD2	CSTTLAVTDTQYF	TGCAGCACCACACTAGCGGTCACAGATACGCAGTATTTT
TRBV28	14	TRBJ2-5	many	NA	CASSSTLRRETQYF	TGTGCCAGCAGTTCAACATTGAGGCGGGAGACCCAGTACTTC
TRBV28	13	TRBJ1-2	many	NA	CASSLTGIYGYTF	TGTGCCAGCAGTTTAACGGGAATCTATGGCTACACCTTC
TRBV28	12	TRBJ2-7	many	TRBD1	CATALQGVEQYF	TGTGCCACTGCGCTCCAGGGGGTCGAGCAGTACTTC
TRBV7-3	15	TRBJ2-4	many	TRBD1	CASSSTGGVGNIQYF	TGTGCCAGCAGCTCCACAGGGGGCGTGGGTAACATTCAGTACTTC
TRBV15	15	TRBJ2-5	few	NA	CATSRPRGSGETQYF	TGTGCCACCAGCAGACCCAGGGGTTCGGGGGAGACCCAGTACTTC
TRBV9	17	TRBJ2-7	NA	TRBD1	CASSPPSGTGYSYEQYF	TGTGCCAGCAGCCCCCCCTCCGGGACAGGGTACTCCTACGAGCAGTACTTC
TRBV12-3/TRBV12-4	18	TRBJ2-3	many	TRBD2	CASSLDFGGAGAADTQYF	TGTGCCAGCAGTTTAGATTTTGGCGGGGCGGGAGCTGCAGATACGCAGTATTTT
TRBV28	13	TRBJ2-7	many	NA	CASTPGVGYEQYF	TGTGCCAGCACCCCCGGTGTGGGGTACGAGCAGTACTTC
TRBV24-1	17	TRBJ2-2	NA	TRBD1	CATSDSRTGTNTGELFF	TGTGCCACCAGTGATTCAAGGACAGGGACGAACACCGGGGAGCTGTTTTTT
TRBV20-1	15	TRBJ2-3	many	NA	CSASQAAASTDTQYF	TGCAGTGCTAGTCAGGCGGCGGCTAGCACAGATACGCAGTATTTT
TRBV2	14	TRBJ2-7	NA	NA	CASRYGPISYEQYF	TGTGCCAGCAGATACGGACCAATATCCTACGAGCAGTACTTC
TRBV27	15	TRBJ2-1	many	TRBD1	CASSLGQGWSNEQFF	TGTGCCAGCAGTCTCGGACAGGGATGGTCCAATGAGCAGTTCTTC
TRBV7-2	15	TRBJ2-1	once	NA	CASSPRVEGRYEQFF	TGTGCCAGCAGCCCCCGTGTGGAGGGGCGTTATGAGCAGTTCTTC
TRBV2	13	TRBJ1-1	many	TRBD1	CASRTGGTSEAFF	TGTGCCAGCAGGACAGGGGGAACGTCTGAAGCTTTCTTT